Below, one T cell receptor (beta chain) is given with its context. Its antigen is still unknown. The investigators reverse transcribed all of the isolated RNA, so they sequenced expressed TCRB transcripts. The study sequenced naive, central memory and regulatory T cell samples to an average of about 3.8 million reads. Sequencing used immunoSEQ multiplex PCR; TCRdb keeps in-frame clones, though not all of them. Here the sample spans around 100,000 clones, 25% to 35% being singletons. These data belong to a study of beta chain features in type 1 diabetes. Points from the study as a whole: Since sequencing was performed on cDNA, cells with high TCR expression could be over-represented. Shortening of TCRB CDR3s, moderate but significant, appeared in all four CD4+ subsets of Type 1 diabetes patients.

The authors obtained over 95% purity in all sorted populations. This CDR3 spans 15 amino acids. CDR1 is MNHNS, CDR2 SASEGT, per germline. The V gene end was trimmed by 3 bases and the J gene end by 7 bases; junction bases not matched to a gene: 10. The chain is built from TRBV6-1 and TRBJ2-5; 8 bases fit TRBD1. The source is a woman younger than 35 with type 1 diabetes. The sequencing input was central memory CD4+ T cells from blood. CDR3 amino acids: CASSEGTGLRGTQYF. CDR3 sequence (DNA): TGTGCCAGCAGTGAGGGGACAGGCCTTAGGGGGACCCAGTACTTC.